Below are 13 T cell receptor beta chains sequenced from a single sample in a study of multiple sclerosis patients with progressive multifocal leukoencephalopathy. The time point: time of PML onset. This table comes from immunoSEQ multiplex PCR, and its TCRdb copy is limited to in-frame clones, with some not included. The table has roughly 32,000 clones, about 88% seen once; the top ten hold 3% to 3.5%. The material sequenced was PBMCs, taken from a patient treated with natalizumab. The receptors stem from a human donor with progressive multifocal leukoencephalopathy.

The chain joins TRBV28 to TRBJ1-2; D ambiguous. The CDR3 has 15 amino acids. Germline values: CDR1 MDHEN, CDR2 SYDVKM. Trimming took 5 bases from V and 7 from J, leaving 20 bases between them. DNA for the CDR3: TGTGCCAGCAGTGTGGACCCCGCTCGATTAGGTGGCTACACCTTC. It codes for CASSVDPARLGGYTF.

This chain links TRBV28 with TRBJ2-2, with D perhaps matching TRBD1 (6 bases). The CDR3 totals 19 residues. Germline lookup yields CDR1 MDHEN and CDR2 SYDVKM. Trimming removed 3 bases at V and 5 bases at J, with 25 bases between. The CDR3, as DNA: TGTGCCAGCAGTTTGTTTACCGGCACTCGGGACAAGCGGACCGGGGAGCTGTTTTTT. Its protein is CASSLFTGTRDKRTGELFF.

J is TRBJ1-2 and V is TRBV5-6, with 7 bases lining up with TRBD1. V was pared by 2 bases and J by 8 bases, with 12 bases of the junction left unmatched. Germline-derived CDR1 and CDR2 are SGHDT and YYEEEE. The CDR3 sequence is 15 residues long. DNA of the CDR3: TGTGCCAGCAGCTTAGGACAGGAGGGGGTCCGCGGCTACACCTTC. Translated, it gives CASSLGQEGVRGYTF. Looking up the rest from reference TRBV5-6 and TRBJ1-2 gives the full variable domain: DAGVTQSPTHLIKTRGQQVTLRCSPKSGHDTVSWYQQALGQGPQFIFQYYEEEERQRGNFPDRFSGHQFPNYSSELNVNALLLGDSALYLCASSLGQEGVRGYTFGSGTRLTVV.

The genes are TRBV5-1 and TRBJ2-5; D is ambiguous. The J call may be faulty, since TRBJ2-7 better matches the DNA end. The CDR3 runs to 12 residues. Germline values: CDR1 SGHRS, CDR2 YFSETQ. CDR3 sequence: CASSLSMGEQYF. The CDR3 DNA follows: TGCGCCAGCAGCTTGAGTATGGGCGAGCAGTACTTC.

This chain connects TRBV30 to TRBJ2-2, with no clear D. This CDR3 comprises 14 residues. Germline V CDR1 and CDR2: GTSNPN, SVGIG (reference sequence). Trimming left V 4 bases short and J 6 bases short, with 15 bases between. CDR3 coding DNA: TGTGCCTGGATCCCGCAGTCTCGGGCCGGGGAGCTGTTTTTT. It encodes CAWIPQSRAGELFF. The variable domain in full, with the rest retrieved from reference TRBV30 and TRBJ2-2, is SQTIHQWPATLVQPVGSPLSLECTVEGTSNPNLYWYRQAAGRGLQLLFYSVGIGQISSEVPQNLSASRPQDRQFILSSKKLLLSDSGFYLCAWIPQSRAGELFFGEGSRLTVL.

This clone was found a few times. The chain carries TRBV5-8 and TRBJ2-7, with TRBD1 matching 7 bases. With V trimmed by 1 base and J by 3 bases, 7 bases remained unmatched. The CDR3 has 15 residues. CDR1 and CDR2 (germline): SGHTS, YDEGEE. This CDR3 is CASSLPGTESYEQYF. In DNA, the CDR3 is TGTGCCAGCAGCTTGCCCGGGACAGAGAGCTACGAGCAGTACTTC.

The V call is TRBV25-1, the J call TRBJ2-2, with D unresolved. From germline, CDR1 is MGHDK and CDR2 SYGVNS. The CDR3 has 14 amino acids. V shed 1 base and J shed 1 base, with 4 bases lying between them. The CDR3 spells CASSELLNTGELFF. Here the CDR3 DNA reads TGTGCCAGCAGTGAATTGTTGAACACCGGGGAGCTGTTTTTT.

The chain uses TRBV5-4 and TRBJ2-5; 9 bases map to TRBD2. CDR1 is SGHNT and CDR2 is YYREEE in the germline V gene (reference sequence). The CDR3 contains 16 residues. V shed 0 bases and J 5 bases; nucleotides not matched to a gene: 8. The CDR3: CASSLEVAGVGETQYF. The CDR3 bases are TGTGCCAGCAGCTTGGAGGTAGCGGGAGTGGGGGAGACCCAGTACTTC.

The chain is built from TRBV6-5 and TRBJ1-4; a possible D gene is TRBD1 (5 bases). Trimming pared 6 bases from V and 3 bases from J, leaving 8 bases between. The CDR3 is 13 residues long. CDR1 and CDR2 from the germline V gene are MNHEY and SVGAGI. The DNA for the CDR3 is TGTGCCAGCAGCCACAGGTCTAATGAAAAACTGTTTTTT. Its protein is CASSHRSNEKLFF.

The chain carries TRBV11-2 and TRBJ2-2, with D perhaps matching TRBD2 (5 bases). Trimming removed 1 base from V and 3 bases from J, with 12 bases in between. There are 16 residues in the CDR3. CDR1 and CDR2 from the germline V gene are SGHAT and FQNNGV. The CDR3 DNA is TGTGCCAGCAGCTTAGGGGCTAGCTTGGACACCGGGGAGCTGTTTTTT. Translation: CASSLGASLDTGELFF.

This clone was seen more than once but under ten times. V gene TRBV9 combines with J gene TRBJ1-1, with 9 bases aligning to TRBD1. In germline, CDR1 is SGDLS, CDR2 YYNGEE. This CDR3 contains 15 residues. J was trimmed by 6 bases and V by 3 bases; bases with no gene match: 9. The CDR3 DNA is TGTGCCAGCAGCGCCCAGACAGGGGGAATTTCTGAAGCTTTCTTT. Translating it yields CASSAQTGGISEAFF.

The chain uses TRBV5-4 and TRBJ1-6; possibly TRBD1 for D (5 bases). The V end lost 6 bases, the J end lost 5 bases, and 12 bases lay between the germline ends. CDR1 SGHNT and CDR2 YYREEE come from the germline V gene (reference sequence). CDR3 length: 14 amino acids. This CDR3 is CASNGQGDNSPLHF. The CDR3 bases are TGTGCCAGCAACGGCCAGGGAGATAATTCACCCCTCCACTTT.

The J gene is TRBJ2-3, the V gene TRBV4-3; D might be TRBD2 (5 bases). This CDR3 is built from 14 residues. Germline CDR1 reads LGHNA; CDR2 reads YSLEER. The germline V and J ends were trimmed by 1 base and 4 bases, with 9 bases remaining between them. DNA for the CDR3: TGCGCCAGCAGCCAAGCGGGAAGGGCAGATACGCAGTATTTT. It encodes CASSQAGRADTQYF.